The rows below give T cell receptor beta chains drawn from one sample of a study of blood T cells in healthy people across ages. From the 5' RACE reads, TCRdb called clonotypes with MiXCR, one entry per CDR3 protein. The sample includes approximately 1.5 million distinct CDR3 sequences, roughly 32% of them seen just once. Sequencing input: blood. These receptors were collected from a woman in her twenties or thirties in good health. Each CDR3 is given with its conserved first and last residue. Fields, in order: D gene, V gene, J gene, clone size, CDR3 DNA, CDR3 protein. D genes are given only for firm matches. Clone size, where shown, is once, few, many, or a class for clones that have expanded.

D gene: -
V gene: TRBV12-3/TRBV12-4
J gene: TRBJ2-7
clone size: -
CDR3 DNA: TGTGCCAGCCACATAGGGGGGGCCTACGAGCAGTACTTC
CDR3 protein: CASHIGGAYEQYF

D gene: TRBD1
V gene: TRBV13
J gene: TRBJ1-2
clone size: few
CDR3 DNA: TGTGCCAGCAGCTCTCAGGGGGCAGAAGGGTATGGCTACACCTTC
CDR3 protein: CASSSQGAEGYGYTF

D gene: -
V gene: TRBV28
J gene: TRBJ2-7
clone size: -
CDR3 DNA: TGTGCCAGCAGTTCTACGGGCTGGTCGTCAGGGGAGCAGTACTTC
CDR3 protein: CASSSTGWSSGEQYF

D gene: TRBD1
V gene: TRBV20-1
J gene: TRBJ1-2
clone size: many
CDR3 DNA: TGCAGTGCTAACCGGGACAGGGCGGCGGCTAACTATGGCTACACCTTC
CDR3 protein: CSANRDRAAANYGYTF

D gene: -
V gene: TRBV6-1
J gene: TRBJ2-1
clone size: -
CDR3 DNA: TGTGCCAGCAGCGAAAGCCGGACAGGACAAGCGGGACGTCCTATCAATGAGCAGTTCTTC
CDR3 protein: CASSESRTGQAGRPINEQFF

D gene: -
V gene: TRBV12-3/TRBV12-4
J gene: TRBJ2-3
clone size: many
CDR3 DNA: TGTGCCAGTTGGAGTTGGGTAGATACGCAGTATTTT
CDR3 protein: CASWSWVDTQYF

D gene: TRBD1
V gene: TRBV10-3
J gene: TRBJ2-1
clone size: -
CDR3 DNA: TGTGCCATCAGTTTCACCGGGACAGGGTCTGACAATGAGCAGTTCTTC
CDR3 protein: CAISFTGTGSDNEQFF

D gene: TRBD2
V gene: TRBV9
J gene: TRBJ2-5
clone size: few
CDR3 DNA: TGTGCCAGCAGCGGCAGACTAGCGGGGGGCGAGGAGACCCAGTACTTC
CDR3 protein: CASSGRLAGGEETQYF

D gene: -
V gene: TRBV27
J gene: TRBJ1-2
clone size: few
CDR3 DNA: TGTGCCAGCAGTTTCCAGGGAGGCTACACCTTC
CDR3 protein: CASSFQGGYTF

D gene: -
V gene: TRBV24-1
J gene: TRBJ2-6
clone size: -
CDR3 DNA: TGTGCCACCAGCCCAGGGTTGGGGGCTTATGGGGCCAACGTCCTGACTTTC
CDR3 protein: CATSPGLGAYGANVLTF

D gene: -
V gene: TRBV20-1
J gene: TRBJ2-1
clone size: few
CDR3 DNA: TGTCAACCTGTAGTTGGGAATGAGCAGTTCTTC
CDR3 protein: CQPVVGNEQFF

D gene: -
V gene: TRBV7-3
J gene: TRBJ2-3
clone size: -
CDR3 DNA: TGTGCCAGCAGCGCGGGACAGCCGGGCACAGATACGCAGTATTTT
CDR3 protein: CASSAGQPGTDTQYF

D gene: -
V gene: TRBV29-1
J gene: TRBJ1-2
clone size: -
CDR3 DNA: TGCAGCGCCGGGGGGATGAGCTATGGCTACACCTTC
CDR3 protein: CSAGGMSYGYTF

D gene: TRBD2
V gene: TRBV5-5
J gene: TRBJ2-3
clone size: few
CDR3 DNA: TGTGCCAGCATCCGAGGGGCTAGCGGGGACAACACAGATACGCAGTATTTT
CDR3 protein: CASIRGASGDNTDTQYF

D gene: -
V gene: TRBV12-3/TRBV12-4
J gene: TRBJ1-5
clone size: few
CDR3 DNA: TGTGCCAGCAGTTTTCAAGGGTTTGAGCAGCCCCAGCATTTT
CDR3 protein: CASSFQGFEQPQHF

D gene: -
V gene: TRBV4-1
J gene: TRBJ2-3
clone size: -
CDR3 DNA: TGCGCCAGCAGCCAGGCCTGGAGGGCAGATACGCAGTATTTT
CDR3 protein: CASSQAWRADTQYF

D gene: -
V gene: TRBV15
J gene: TRBJ2-7
clone size: -
CDR3 DNA: TGTGCCACCAGCAGAGATCATCCAGCCTCCTACGAGCAGTACTTC
CDR3 protein: CATSRDHPASYEQYF

D gene: -
V gene: TRBV20-1
J gene: TRBJ2-1
clone size: -
CDR3 DNA: TGCAGTGCTCGCTCGGAAGCACGCTCCTACAATGAGCAGTTCTTC
CDR3 protein: CSARSEARSYNEQFF

D gene: -
V gene: TRBV28
J gene: TRBJ1-5
clone size: -
CDR3 DNA: TGTGCCAGCAGATCCGGACGGGGTGGCAATCAGCCCCAGCATTTT
CDR3 protein: CASRSGRGGNQPQHF

D gene: TRBD2
V gene: TRBV3-1
J gene: TRBJ2-7
clone size: -
CDR3 DNA: TGTGCCAGCAGCCTGGGACTAGCGGGAGTCTATCGCGAGCAGTACTTC
CDR3 protein: CASSLGLAGVYREQYF

D gene: -
V gene: TRBV28
J gene: TRBJ2-1
clone size: -
CDR3 DNA: TGTGCCAGCAGTCCTTCGGACAGACCGGGCTCCTACAATGAGCAGTTCTTC
CDR3 protein: CASSPSDRPGSYNEQFF

D gene: -
V gene: TRBV27
J gene: TRBJ1-2
clone size: few
CDR3 DNA: TGTGCCAGCAGTCACGGACAGCGGTATGGCTACACCTTC
CDR3 protein: CASSHGQRYGYTF

D gene: TRBD2
V gene: TRBV15
J gene: TRBJ2-3
clone size: few
CDR3 DNA: TGTGCCACCAGCAGAGAAGTAGCGGGAGGATTTGATACGCAGTATTTT
CDR3 protein: CATSREVAGGFDTQYF

D gene: TRBD1
V gene: TRBV10-3
J gene: TRBJ2-1
clone size: once
CDR3 DNA: TGTGCCATCAATCCGGGACAGGGGAGGAATGAGCAGTTCTTC
CDR3 protein: CAINPGQGRNEQFF

D gene: TRBD1
V gene: TRBV11-2
J gene: TRBJ2-1
clone size: few
CDR3 DNA: TGTGCCAGCTTAGTTTTCGGGACAGGGGGCTCCTACAATGAGCAGTTCTTC
CDR3 protein: CASLVFGTGGSYNEQFF

D gene: -
V gene: TRBV6-1
J gene: TRBJ1-1
clone size: -
CDR3 DNA: TGTGCCAGCAGCGGGCCCGGGGCAGGGCTCTTAAGTGACGAAGCTTTCTTT
CDR3 protein: CASSGPGAGLLSDEAFF

D gene: -
V gene: TRBV9
J gene: TRBJ2-7
clone size: many
CDR3 DNA: TGTGCCAGCAGCGTAGCATGGAGCCCCCTCTACGAGCAGTACTTC
CDR3 protein: CASSVAWSPLYEQYF

D gene: -
V gene: TRBV30
J gene: TRBJ2-7
clone size: few
CDR3 DNA: TGTGCCTGGAGTGGCGTGGGACGATCCTACGAGCAGTACTTC
CDR3 protein: CAWSGVGRSYEQYF

D gene: -
V gene: TRBV5-5
J gene: TRBJ2-1
clone size: -
CDR3 DNA: TGTGCCAGCAGCCCTGCGTCGGGGGCTTTCTACAATGAGCAGTTCTTC
CDR3 protein: CASSPASGAFYNEQFF

D gene: -
V gene: TRBV6-2/TRBV6-3
J gene: TRBJ1-2
clone size: -
CDR3 DNA: TGTGCCAGCAGTTTAACAATGAACTATGGCTACACCTTC
CDR3 protein: CASSLTMNYGYTF

D gene: -
V gene: TRBV7-3
J gene: TRBJ1-2
clone size: few
CDR3 DNA: TGTGCCAGCAGCTTAGTTCATGGGGGATTTGATGGCTACACCTTC
CDR3 protein: CASSLVHGGFDGYTF

D gene: -
V gene: TRBV5-4
J gene: TRBJ2-1
clone size: -
CDR3 DNA: TGTGCCAGCACCAAAAGTCCGTTCTCCTACAATGAGCAGTTCTTC
CDR3 protein: CASTKSPFSYNEQFF

D gene: -
V gene: TRBV29-1
J gene: TRBJ1-5
clone size: -
CDR3 DNA: TGCAGCGTTGCGGAAAGGGCGTTAGGTCAGCCCCAGCATTTT
CDR3 protein: CSVAERALGQPQHF

D gene: TRBD1
V gene: TRBV18
J gene: TRBJ2-5
clone size: -
CDR3 DNA: TGTGCCAGCTCACTACAGGGGAACGTGGAGACCCAGTACTTC
CDR3 protein: CASSLQGNVETQYF

D gene: -
V gene: TRBV12-3/TRBV12-4
J gene: TRBJ2-7
clone size: many
CDR3 DNA: TGTGCCAGCAGTTTAAAGGAGTTTACGAAGCGGCAGTACTTC
CDR3 protein: CASSLKEFTKRQYF

D gene: -
V gene: TRBV5-1
J gene: TRBJ2-1
clone size: many
CDR3 DNA: TGCGCCAGCAGCTCGGACTATTTGGACAATGAGCAGTTCTTC
CDR3 protein: CASSSDYLDNEQFF

D gene: TRBD2
V gene: TRBV20-1
J gene: TRBJ2-7
clone size: -
CDR3 DNA: TGCAGTGCTAGTTCTACCGGGACTAGCGGGAGTTACGAGCAGTACTTC
CDR3 protein: CSASSTGTSGSYEQYF

D gene: -
V gene: TRBV15
J gene: TRBJ2-2
clone size: -
CDR3 DNA: TGTGCCACCAGCAGAGATCGGGCAGCTAACACCGGGGAGCGGTTTTTT
CDR3 protein: CATSRDRAANTGERFF

D gene: -
V gene: TRBV20-1
J gene: TRBJ1-5
clone size: -
CDR3 DNA: TGCAGTGCTAGATTACAGGGTGGCAATCAGCCCCAGCATTTT
CDR3 protein: CSARLQGGNQPQHF

D gene: -
V gene: TRBV6-1
J gene: TRBJ2-7
clone size: -
CDR3 DNA: TGTGCCAGCAGTGGCGTCATCCCGGGACGGCTCCCGGTGGGGCAGTACTTC
CDR3 protein: CASSGVIPGRLPVGQYF

D gene: -
V gene: TRBV20-1
J gene: TRBJ1-2
clone size: -
CDR3 DNA: TGCAGTGCTAGAGAGTGGGGCGCTTATGGCTACACCTTC
CDR3 protein: CSAREWGAYGYTF

D gene: -
V gene: TRBV20-1
J gene: TRBJ2-5
clone size: once
CDR3 DNA: TGCAGTGCTAGAGATCAGACGGCGGGCAAAACGGAGACCCAGTACTTC
CDR3 protein: CSARDQTAGKTETQYF

D gene: -
V gene: TRBV20-1
J gene: TRBJ1-2
clone size: -
CDR3 DNA: -
CDR3 protein: CSAPKGLPYGCTF

D gene: -
V gene: TRBV28
J gene: TRBJ1-2
clone size: -
CDR3 DNA: TGTGGTGTCCGGGGGGATTGGATGAACTATGGCTACACCTTC
CDR3 protein: CGVRGDWMNYGYTF

D gene: TRBD1
V gene: TRBV7-6
J gene: TRBJ2-7
clone size: many
CDR3 DNA: TGTGCCAGCAGCTTAGCCGGGACAGGGGAGTACGAGCAGTACTTC
CDR3 protein: CASSLAGTGEYEQYF

D gene: TRBD2
V gene: TRBV2
J gene: TRBJ2-7
clone size: -
CDR3 DNA: TGTGCCAGCGGACTAGCGGCAACCTACGAGCAGTACTTC
CDR3 protein: CASGLAATYEQYF

D gene: -
V gene: TRBV20-1
J gene: TRBJ2-7
clone size: few
CDR3 DNA: TGCAGTGCTAGAGATACCGGGACTGGTCTCTACGAGCAGTACTTC
CDR3 protein: CSARDTGTGLYEQYF

D gene: -
V gene: TRBV7-9
J gene: TRBJ2-1
clone size: -
CDR3 DNA: TGTGCCAGCAGCCTCCCTATCGCCGAGCAGTTCTTC
CDR3 protein: CASSLPIAEQFF

D gene: TRBD2
V gene: TRBV7-2
J gene: TRBJ2-7
clone size: -
CDR3 DNA: TGTGCCAGCAGCTCGATACCGGGACTAGCGGGAGGGACCCCCTACGAGCAGTACTTC
CDR3 protein: CASSSIPGLAGGTPYEQYF

D gene: -
V gene: TRBV11-2
J gene: TRBJ1-5
clone size: -
CDR3 DNA: TGTGCCAGCAGCTTACAGGGGACTAATCAGCTCCAGCATTTT
CDR3 protein: CASSLQGTNQLQHF

D gene: -
V gene: TRBV28
J gene: TRBJ2-3
clone size: -
CDR3 DNA: TGTGCCAGCAGTTCCCCTACGCGGGATACGCAGTATTTT
CDR3 protein: CASSSPTRDTQYF

D gene: TRBD1
V gene: TRBV6-1
J gene: TRBJ2-2
clone size: -
CDR3 DNA: TGTGCCAGCAGTGTGGACAGGGGCGTTGGAACCGGGGAGCTGTTTTTT
CDR3 protein: CASSVDRGVGTGELFF

D gene: TRBD1
V gene: TRBV13
J gene: TRBJ1-2
clone size: -
CDR3 DNA: TGTGCCAGCAGCTTTGGACAGGGCGAGGGCTACACCTTC
CDR3 protein: CASSFGQGEGYTF

D gene: -
V gene: TRBV12-3/TRBV12-4
J gene: TRBJ2-1
clone size: -
CDR3 DNA: TGTGCCAGCAGAGGGGTCCATGAGCAGTTCTTC
CDR3 protein: CASRGVHEQFF

D gene: TRBD2
V gene: TRBV5-1
J gene: TRBJ2-3
clone size: -
CDR3 DNA: TGCGCCAGCAGCCTGAGCGGGACTAGCGGGGCAGATACGCAGTATTTT
CDR3 protein: CASSLSGTSGADTQYF

D gene: -
V gene: TRBV11-2
J gene: TRBJ2-7
clone size: -
CDR3 DNA: TGTGCCAGCAGCTTAGCATCCGGACAGAAATCCGACGAGCAGTACTTC
CDR3 protein: CASSLASGQKSDEQYF

D gene: TRBD2
V gene: TRBV7-9
J gene: TRBJ2-1
clone size: few
CDR3 DNA: TGTGCCAGCAGCTATATCCCCCCTATTAGCGGGGGCTACAATGAGCAGTTCTTC
CDR3 protein: CASSYIPPISGGYNEQFF

D gene: -
V gene: TRBV6-2/TRBV6-3
J gene: TRBJ2-3
clone size: -
CDR3 DNA: TGTGCCAGCAGTTCATGGACTAGAGGGGGGACAGATACGCAGTATTTT
CDR3 protein: CASSSWTRGGTDTQYF

D gene: TRBD1
V gene: TRBV9
J gene: TRBJ1-2
clone size: -
CDR3 DNA: TGTGCCAGCAGCGTAGGGGGAGGGGGCAGTAATGGCTACACCTTC
CDR3 protein: CASSVGGGGSNGYTF

D gene: -
V gene: TRBV20-1
J gene: TRBJ2-3
clone size: -
CDR3 DNA: TGCAGTGGAGCAAAGGGTTACACAGATACGCAGTATTTT
CDR3 protein: CSGAKGYTDTQYF